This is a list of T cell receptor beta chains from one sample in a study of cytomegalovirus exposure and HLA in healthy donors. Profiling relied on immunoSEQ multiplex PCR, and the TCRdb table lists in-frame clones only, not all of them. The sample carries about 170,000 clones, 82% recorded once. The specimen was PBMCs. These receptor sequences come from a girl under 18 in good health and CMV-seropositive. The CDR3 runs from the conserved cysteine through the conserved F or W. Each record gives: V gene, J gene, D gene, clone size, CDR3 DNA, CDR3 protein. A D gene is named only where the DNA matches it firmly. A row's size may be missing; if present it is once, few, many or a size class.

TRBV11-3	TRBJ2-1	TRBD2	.	TGTGCCAGCAGCCGCGGGGGGGTCAATGAGCAGTTCTTC	CASSRGGVNEQFF
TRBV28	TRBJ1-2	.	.	TGTGCCAGCAGGGATCCAAACAGGGAACGTGAAGGCTACACCTTC	CASRDPNREREGYTF
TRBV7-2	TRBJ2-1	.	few	TGTGCCAGCAGCTTAGCGCGGGGCCATAACAATGAGCAGTTCTTC	CASSLARGHNNEQFF
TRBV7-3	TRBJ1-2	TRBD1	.	TGTGCCAGCAGCTTTCTAGGACAGGGGGCAGATGGCTACACCTTC	CASSFLGQGADGYTF
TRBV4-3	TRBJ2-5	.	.	TGCGCCAGCAGCCCCCGGGGTTCGAGTCTGGAGACCCAGTACTTC	CASSPRGSSLETQYF
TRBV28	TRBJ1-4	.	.	TGTGCCAGCAGTTTATTGTACAGAGGGACAACTAATGAAAAACTGTTTTTT	CASSLLYRGTTNEKLFF
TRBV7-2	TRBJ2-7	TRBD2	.	TGTGCCAGCAGCTTAGAAGCGGCGGGAGGGCCGTCCTTC	CASSLEAAGGPSF
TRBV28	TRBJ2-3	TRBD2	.	TGTGCCAGCAGATTTTACCCACGGGGACTAGCGGGGGGGCTGGCAGATACGCAGTATTTT	CASRFYPRGLAGGLADTQYF
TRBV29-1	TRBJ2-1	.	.	TGCAGCGCCGGTGGGACAACCTACAATGAGCAGTTCTTC	CSAGGTTYNEQFF
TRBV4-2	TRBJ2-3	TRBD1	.	TGTGCCAGCAGGTCGGTTTACAGGGGGCCTTATAGCACAGATACGCAGTATTTT	CASRSVYRGPYSTDTQYF
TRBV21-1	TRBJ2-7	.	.	TGTGCCAGCAGCAAATCGGCAAACATCTTCGGGGGGCATTGCGACGAGCAGTACTTC	CASSKSANIFGGHCDEQYF
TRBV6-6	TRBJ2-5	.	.	TGTGCCAGCAGCCGCGTCGAGCAAGAGACCCAGTACTTC	CASSRVEQETQYF
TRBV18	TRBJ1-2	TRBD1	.	TGTGCCAGCTCACCAAACATGGACAGGGCTAACTATGGCTACACCTTC	CASSPNMDRANYGYTF
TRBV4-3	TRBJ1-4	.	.	TGCGCCAGCAGCCAAGATTTCACGGGAGCAACTAATGAAAAACTGTTTTTT	CASSQDFTGATNEKLFF
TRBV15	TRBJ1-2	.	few	TGTGCCACCAGCAGAACAGCGCAGGGGCACTATGGCTACACCTTC	CATSRTAQGHYGYTF
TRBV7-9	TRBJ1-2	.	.	TGTGCCAGCAGCTTAGGGCAGGGCCTCCTCTATGGCTACACCTTC	CASSLGQGLLYGYTF
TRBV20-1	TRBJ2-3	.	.	TGCAGTGCTAGTCGGGATACGCAGTATTTT	CSASRDTQYF
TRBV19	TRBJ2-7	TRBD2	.	TGTGCCAGTAGTATGAGCCTAGCGGCAGCCCCGTCCTACGAGCAGTACTTC	CASSMSLAAAPSYEQYF
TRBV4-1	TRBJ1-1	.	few	TGCGCCAGCAGCCAATTACAGGGAAACGCTGAAGCTTTCTTT	CASSQLQGNAEAFF
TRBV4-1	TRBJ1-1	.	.	TGCGCCAGCAGCCAAGATGACATGAAGAACACTGAAGCTTTCTTT	CASSQDDMKNTEAFF
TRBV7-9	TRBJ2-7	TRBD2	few	TGTGCCAGCAGCTTAAAAGCGGGACGTTTCTACGAGCAGTACTTC	CASSLKAGRFYEQYF
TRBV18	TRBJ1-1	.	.	TGTGCCAGCTCACCATCGCCTGCAGACATGAACACTGAAGCTTTCTTT	CASSPSPADMNTEAFF
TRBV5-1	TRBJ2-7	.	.	TGCGCCAGCAGCCCCAATCTCGGGTACGAGCAGTACTTC	CASSPNLGYEQYF